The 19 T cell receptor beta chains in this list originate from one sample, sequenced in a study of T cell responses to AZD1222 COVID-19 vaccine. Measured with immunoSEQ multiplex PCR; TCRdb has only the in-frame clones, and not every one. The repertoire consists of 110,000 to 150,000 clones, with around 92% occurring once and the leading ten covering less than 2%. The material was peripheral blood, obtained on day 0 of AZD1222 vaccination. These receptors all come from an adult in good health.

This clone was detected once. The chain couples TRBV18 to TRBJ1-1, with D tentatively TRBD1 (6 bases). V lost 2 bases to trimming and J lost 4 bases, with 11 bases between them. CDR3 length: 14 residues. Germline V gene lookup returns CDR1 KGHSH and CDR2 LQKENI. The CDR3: CASSPTRGRTEAFF. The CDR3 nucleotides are TGTGCCAGCTCACCAACCAGGGGTCGCACTGAAGCTTTCTTT.

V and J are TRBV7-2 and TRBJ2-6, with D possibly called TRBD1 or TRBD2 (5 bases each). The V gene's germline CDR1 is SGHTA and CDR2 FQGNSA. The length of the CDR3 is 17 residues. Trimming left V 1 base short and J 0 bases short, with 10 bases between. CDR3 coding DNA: TGTGCCAGCAGCTTAGTCGGGGACCTCTCTGGGGCCAACGTCCTGACTTTC. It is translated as CASSLVGDLSGANVLTF. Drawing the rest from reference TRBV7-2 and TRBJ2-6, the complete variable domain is GAGVSQSPSNKVTEKGKDVELRCDPISGHTALYWYRQSLGQGLEFLIYFQGNSAPDKSGLPSDRFSAERTGGSVSTLTIQRTQQEDSAVYLCASSLVGDLSGANVLTFGAGSRLTVL.

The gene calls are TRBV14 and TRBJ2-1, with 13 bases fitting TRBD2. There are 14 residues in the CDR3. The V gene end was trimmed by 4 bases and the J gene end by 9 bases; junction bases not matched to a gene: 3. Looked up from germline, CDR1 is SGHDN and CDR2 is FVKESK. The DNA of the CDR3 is TGTGCCAGCAGCCTACTAGCGGGGGGGACTGAGCAGTTCTTC. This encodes CASSLLAGGTEQFF.

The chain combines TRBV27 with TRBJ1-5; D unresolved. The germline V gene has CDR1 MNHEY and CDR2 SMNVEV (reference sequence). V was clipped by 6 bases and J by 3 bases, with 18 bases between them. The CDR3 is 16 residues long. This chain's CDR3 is CASRLRRLHPNQPQHF. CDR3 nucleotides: TGTGCCAGCAGACTACGAAGGTTACACCCCAATCAGCCCCAGCATTTT.

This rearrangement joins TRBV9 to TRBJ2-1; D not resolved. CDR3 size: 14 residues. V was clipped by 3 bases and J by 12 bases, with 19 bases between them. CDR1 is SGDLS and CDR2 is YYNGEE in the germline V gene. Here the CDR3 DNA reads TGTGCCAGCAGCGCTCCTCTGACCGGATCGAGGCAGTTCTTC. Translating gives CASSAPLTGSRQFF.

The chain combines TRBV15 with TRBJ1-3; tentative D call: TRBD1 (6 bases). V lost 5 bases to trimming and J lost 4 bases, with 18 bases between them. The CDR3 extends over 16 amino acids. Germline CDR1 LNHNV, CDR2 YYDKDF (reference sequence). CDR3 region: CATSGGAGVGGNTIYF. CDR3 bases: TGTGCCACCAGCGGGGGGGCAGGGGTCGGCGGAAACACCATATATTTT.

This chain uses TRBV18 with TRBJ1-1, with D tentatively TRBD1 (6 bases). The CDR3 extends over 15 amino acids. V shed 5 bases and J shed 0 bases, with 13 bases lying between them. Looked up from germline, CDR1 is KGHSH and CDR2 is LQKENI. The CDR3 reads CASSGAQGLNTEAFF. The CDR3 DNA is TGTGCCAGCTCAGGGGCACAGGGCTTGAACACTGAAGCTTTCTTT.

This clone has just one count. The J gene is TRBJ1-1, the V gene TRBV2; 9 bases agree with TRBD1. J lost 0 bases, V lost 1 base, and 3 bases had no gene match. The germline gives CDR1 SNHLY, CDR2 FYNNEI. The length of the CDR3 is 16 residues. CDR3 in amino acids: CASSEEGTGMNTEAFF. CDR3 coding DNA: TGTGCCAGCAGTGAAGAAGGGACAGGGATGAACACTGAAGCTTTCTTT. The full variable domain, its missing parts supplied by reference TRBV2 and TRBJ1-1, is EPEVTQTPSHQVTQMGQEVILRCVPISNHLYFYWYRQILGQKVEFLVSFYNNEISEKSEIFDDQFSVERPDGSNFTLKIRSTKLEDSAMYFCASSEEGTGMNTEAFFGQGTRLTVV.

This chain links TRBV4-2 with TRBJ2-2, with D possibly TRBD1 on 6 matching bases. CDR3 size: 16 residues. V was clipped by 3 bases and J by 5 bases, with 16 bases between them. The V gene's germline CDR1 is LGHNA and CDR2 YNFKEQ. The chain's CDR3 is CASSQTSLQGTGELFF. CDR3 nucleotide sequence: TGTGCCAGCAGCCAGACGAGTCTACAGGGAACCGGGGAGCTGTTTTTT.

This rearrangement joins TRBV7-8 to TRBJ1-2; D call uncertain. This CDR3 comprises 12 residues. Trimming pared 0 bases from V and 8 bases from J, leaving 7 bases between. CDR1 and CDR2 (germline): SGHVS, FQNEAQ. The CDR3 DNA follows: TGTGCCAGCAGCTTAGCGGGATGGGGCTACACCTTC. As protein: CASSLAGWGYTF.

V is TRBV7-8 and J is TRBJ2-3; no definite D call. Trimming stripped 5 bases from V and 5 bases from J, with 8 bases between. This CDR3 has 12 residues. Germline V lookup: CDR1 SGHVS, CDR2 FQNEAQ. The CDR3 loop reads CASSRLIDTQYF. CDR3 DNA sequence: TGTGCCAGCAGCCGACTCATAGATACGCAGTATTTT.

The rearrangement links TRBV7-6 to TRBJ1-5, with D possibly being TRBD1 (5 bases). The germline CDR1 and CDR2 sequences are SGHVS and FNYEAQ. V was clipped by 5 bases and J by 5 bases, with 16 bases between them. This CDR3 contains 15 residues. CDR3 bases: TGTGCCAGCAGCCTGGGGCCGGGGTCAGATCAGCCCCAGCATTTT. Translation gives CASSLGPGSDQPQHF.

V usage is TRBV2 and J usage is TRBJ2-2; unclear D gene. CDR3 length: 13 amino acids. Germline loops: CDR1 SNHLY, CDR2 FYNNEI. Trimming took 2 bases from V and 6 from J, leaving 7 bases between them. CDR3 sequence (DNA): TGTGCCAGCAGTGAATGGAGAGCCGGGGAGCTGTTTTTT. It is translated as CASSEWRAGELFF.

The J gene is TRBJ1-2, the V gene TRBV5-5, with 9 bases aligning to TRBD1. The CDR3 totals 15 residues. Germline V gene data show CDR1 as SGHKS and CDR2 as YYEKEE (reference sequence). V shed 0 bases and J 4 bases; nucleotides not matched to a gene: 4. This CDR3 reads CASSLDDRGGYGYTF. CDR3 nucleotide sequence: TGTGCCAGCAGCTTGGATGACAGGGGGGGCTATGGCTACACCTTC.

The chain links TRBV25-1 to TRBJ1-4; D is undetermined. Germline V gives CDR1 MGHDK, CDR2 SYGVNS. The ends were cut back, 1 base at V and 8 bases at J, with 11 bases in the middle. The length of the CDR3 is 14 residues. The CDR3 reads CASSESQAGEKLFF. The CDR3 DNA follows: TGTGCCAGCAGTGAATCGCAGGCTGGGGAAAAACTGTTTTTT.

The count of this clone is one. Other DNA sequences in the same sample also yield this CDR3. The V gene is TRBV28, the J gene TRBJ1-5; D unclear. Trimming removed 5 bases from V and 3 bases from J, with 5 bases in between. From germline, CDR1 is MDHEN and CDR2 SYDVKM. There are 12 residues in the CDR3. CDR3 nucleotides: TGTGCCAGCAGTCTTCTCAATCAGCCCCAGCATTTT. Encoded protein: CASSLLNQPQHF.

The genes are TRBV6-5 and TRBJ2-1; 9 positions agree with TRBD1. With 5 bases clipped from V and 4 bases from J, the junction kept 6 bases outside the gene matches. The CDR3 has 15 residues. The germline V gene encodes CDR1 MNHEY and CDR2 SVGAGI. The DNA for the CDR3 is TGTGCCAGCAGTACGCCGGGACAGGGATACAATGAGCAGTTCTTC. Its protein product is CASSTPGQGYNEQFF.

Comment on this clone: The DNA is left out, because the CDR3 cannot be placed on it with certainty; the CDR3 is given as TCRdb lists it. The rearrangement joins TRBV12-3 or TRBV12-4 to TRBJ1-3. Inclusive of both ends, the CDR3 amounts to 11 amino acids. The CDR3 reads CASSSSNTIYF.

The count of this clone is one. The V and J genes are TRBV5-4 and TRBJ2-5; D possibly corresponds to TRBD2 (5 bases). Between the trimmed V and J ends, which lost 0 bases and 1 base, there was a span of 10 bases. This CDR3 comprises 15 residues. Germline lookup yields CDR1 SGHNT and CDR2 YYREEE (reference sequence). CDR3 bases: TGTGCCAGCAGCTTGGATCCTAGCAGCCAAGAGACCCAGTACTTC. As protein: CASSLDPSSQETQYF.